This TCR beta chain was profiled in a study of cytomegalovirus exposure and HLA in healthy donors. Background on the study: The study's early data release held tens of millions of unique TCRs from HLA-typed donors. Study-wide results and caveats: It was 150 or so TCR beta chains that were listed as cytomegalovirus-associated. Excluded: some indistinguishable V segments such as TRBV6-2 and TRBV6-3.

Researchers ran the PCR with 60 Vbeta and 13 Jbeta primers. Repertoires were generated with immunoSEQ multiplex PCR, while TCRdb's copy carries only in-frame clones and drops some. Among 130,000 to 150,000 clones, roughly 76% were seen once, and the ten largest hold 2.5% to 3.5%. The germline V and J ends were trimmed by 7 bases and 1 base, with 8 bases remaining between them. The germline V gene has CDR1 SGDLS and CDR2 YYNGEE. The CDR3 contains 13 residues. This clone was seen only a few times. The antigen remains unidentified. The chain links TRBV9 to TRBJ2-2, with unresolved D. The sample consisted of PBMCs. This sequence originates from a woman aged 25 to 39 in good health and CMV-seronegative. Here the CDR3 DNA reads TGTGCCAGCGCCCGAGGGAACACCGGGGAGCTGTTTTTT. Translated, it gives CASARGNTGELFF.